This T cell receptor beta chain was sequenced in a study of T cells in Graves' hyperthyroidism and ophthalmopathy. Study-wide results and limits: Researchers found most expanded thyroid clonotypes above 0.001 in blood as well. Ophthalmopathy was distinguished from stable hyperthyroidism by 13 V-J signatures.

RNA transcripts provided the source from which TCR beta CDR3 regions were amplified. During a first-round RT-PCR of the TCR CDR3, the HTBI primer set was used. TCRdb redid the calling of the multiplex PCR reads with MiXCR, one entry per CDR3 protein. This repertoire shows 300,000 to 450,000 distinct CDR3 sequences, around 15% found once; its top ten account for around a fifth. CDR3 size: 13 residues. Germline-derived CDR1 and CDR2 are DFQATT and SNEGSKA (reference sequence). Trimming cost V 3 bases and J 2 bases, with 10 bases left between them. On this clonotype itself: Its antigen is as yet unknown. This may come from a read error, since a much larger clone is one base off.

For the diagnoses, clinical symptoms, serum thyroxine and TRAb, thyroid ultrasound and orbital computed tomography were used. Out of over 9 ml of fresh peripheral blood came the PBMCs. The genes are TRBV20-1 and TRBJ1-2, with TRBD1 as a possible D gene (5 bases). What was sequenced was blood. The TCR originated in a woman younger than 45 with Graves' ophthalmopathy. CDR3 in amino acids: CSASGATNYGYTF. The CDR3 DNA sequence: TGCAGTGCTAGCGGGGCAACCAACTATGGCTACACCTTC.